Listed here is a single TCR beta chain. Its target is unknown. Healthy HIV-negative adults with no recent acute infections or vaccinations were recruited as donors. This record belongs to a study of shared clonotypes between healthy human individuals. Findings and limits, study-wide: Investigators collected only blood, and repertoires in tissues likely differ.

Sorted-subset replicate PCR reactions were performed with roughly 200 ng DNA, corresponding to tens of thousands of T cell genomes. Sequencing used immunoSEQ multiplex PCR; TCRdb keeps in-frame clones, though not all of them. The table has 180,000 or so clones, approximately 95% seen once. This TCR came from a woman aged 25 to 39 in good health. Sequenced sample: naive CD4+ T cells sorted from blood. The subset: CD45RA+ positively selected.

For the CDR3, the DNA is TGTGCCAGCAGTTCCATCGCGGGAGCTGTCGGCGGGGAGCTGTTTTTT. This translates into CASSSIAGAVGGELFF. The chain carries TRBV6-5 and TRBJ2-2, with 7 bases that match TRBD2. V lost 4 bases and J lost 7; bases outside the gene matches: 12. Looked up from germline, CDR1 is MNHEY and CDR2 is SVGAGI. The CDR3 is 16 residues long.